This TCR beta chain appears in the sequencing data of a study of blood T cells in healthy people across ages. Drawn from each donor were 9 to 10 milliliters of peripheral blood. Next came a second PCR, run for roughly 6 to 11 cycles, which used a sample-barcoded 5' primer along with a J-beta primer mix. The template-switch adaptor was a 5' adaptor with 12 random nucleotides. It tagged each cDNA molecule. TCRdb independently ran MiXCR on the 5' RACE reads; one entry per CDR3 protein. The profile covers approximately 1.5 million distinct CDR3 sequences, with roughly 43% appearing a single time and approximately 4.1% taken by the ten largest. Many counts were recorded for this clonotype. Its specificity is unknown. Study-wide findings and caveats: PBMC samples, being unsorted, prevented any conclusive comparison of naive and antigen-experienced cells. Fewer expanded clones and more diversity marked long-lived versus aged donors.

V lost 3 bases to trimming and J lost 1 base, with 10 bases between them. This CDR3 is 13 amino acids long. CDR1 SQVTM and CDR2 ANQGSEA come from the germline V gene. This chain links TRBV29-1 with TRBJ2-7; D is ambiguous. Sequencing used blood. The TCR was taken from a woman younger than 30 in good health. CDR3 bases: TGCAGCGTTGATAGCTTAGGGTCCTACGAGCAGTACTTC. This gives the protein CSVDSLGSYEQYF.